Sequencing of this T cell receptor beta chain was carried out in a study of T cell responses to AZD1222 COVID-19 vaccine. Notes on the study in general: At study baseline, merely a handful of AZD1222 recipients were seropositive. Possibly, clonal diversity was underestimated; donors were largely white British and included more females. An increase in Spike-specific TCR breadth and depth was observed after two AZD1222 doses. Spike as a whole was targeted by vaccine-associated CD4 TCRs, dominant at 160-218 and 743-854.

Comments on this clone: Its antigen is currently unknown.

Libraries were prepared by immunoSEQ multiplex PCR; TCRdb keeps only in-frame clonotypes and omits some of them. The sample contains 95,000 to 150,000 clones, about nine tenths of which appear only once. Trimming removed 6 bases from V and 6 bases from J; junction bases left unmatched: 8. The CDR3 loop spans 14 amino acids. CDR1 and CDR2 (germline): MDHEN, SYDVKM. The source is an adult in good health. This sample comprised peripheral blood, obtained on day 0 of AZD1222 vaccination. The chain has TRBV28 and TRBJ1-1; 9 bases align to TRBD1. The chain's CDR3 is CASSVRDRVSEAFF. For the CDR3, the DNA is TGTGCCAGCAGCGTACGGGACAGGGTCTCTGAAGCTTTCTTT.